Presented here are 25 T cell receptor beta chains from one specimen sequenced in a study of blood T cell repertoires in COVID-19. Clones were sequenced by immunoSEQ multiplex PCR, and TCRdb holds only the in-frame ones, with some missing. The sample contains nearly 95,000 clones, approximately 79% of which appear only once. What was sequenced was peripheral blood. The source is a man in his 70s with COVID-19, enrolled during active disease.

The rearrangement links TRBV28 to TRBJ2-5; 9 bases line up with TRBD2. Germline CDR1 reads MDHEN; CDR2 reads SYDVKM. The CDR3 consists of 15 residues. Germline trimming cut 6 bases from V and 3 bases from J; bases unmatched to any gene: 8. CDR3 sequence (DNA): TGTGCCAGCAGCCAATGGGCGGGAGGGAAAGAGACCCAGTACTTC. Amino acids: CASSQWAGGKETQYF.

This clone was found once. The chain combines TRBV2 with TRBJ2-7, with 10 bases matching TRBD1. CDR3 size: 13 residues. Looked up from germline, CDR1 is SNHLY and CDR2 is FYNNEI. V dropped 7 bases and J dropped 3; count of bases not matched to a gene: 3. CDR3 DNA sequence: TGTGCCAGCATTGGGACAGGGGACTACGAGCAGTACTTC. This codes for CASIGTGDYEQYF.

V usage is TRBV6-2 or TRBV6-3 and J usage is TRBJ2-1; D is possibly TRBD2 (5 bases). The germline V and J ends were trimmed by 6 bases and 7 bases, with 13 bases remaining between them. The germline gives CDR1 MNHEY, CDR2 SVGEGT. There are 13 residues in the CDR3. The CDR3 bases are TGTGCCAGCAGCCGAGACCTAGCTAATGAGCAGTTCTTC. This translates into CASSRDLANEQFF.

This chain links TRBV5-6 with TRBJ1-1; perhaps TRBD1 as D (5 bases). The CDR3 is 12 amino acids. Germline CDR1 reads SGHDT; CDR2 reads YYEEEE. The V and J ends lost 4 bases and 11 bases respectively, with 15 bases between them. CDR3 loop: CASSPRAMRAFF. DNA for the CDR3: TGTGCCAGCAGCCCCAGGGCTATGAGGGCTTTCTTT.

The chain links TRBV6-2 or TRBV6-3 to TRBJ2-5; 7 nucleotides match TRBD2. The CDR3 runs 15 residues. Germline CDR1 is MNHEY and CDR2 is SVGEGT. V gave up 2 bases and J gave up 4 bases; unmatched junction bases: 7. The CDR3 bases are TGTGCCAGCAGTTACGAGACGGGAGGAGGAGAGACCCAGTACTTC. Amino acid sequence: CASSYETGGGETQYF.

This clone was detected a few times. The rearrangement links TRBV19 to TRBJ2-7, with D tentatively TRBD2 (5 bases). V dropped 5 bases and J dropped 2 bases, with 10 bases sitting between them. The CDR3 totals 13 residues. The V gene's germline CDR1 is LNHDA and CDR2 SQIVND (reference sequence). The CDR3 DNA reads TGTGCCAGTAGTTATGAGGGAGCCTACGAGCAGTACTTC. This gives the protein CASSYEGAYEQYF.

The rearrangement uses TRBV4-2 and TRBJ2-7, with 9 bases matching TRBD2. V lost 4 bases, J lost 5 bases, and 9 bases stayed unmatched. The germline V gene has CDR1 LGHNA and CDR2 YNFKEQ. The CDR3 runs 15 residues. CDR3 in DNA: TGTGCCAGCAGCCGTTCTAGCGGGATCGGCGACGAGCAGTACTTC. This sequence encodes CASSRSSGIGDEQYF.

The chain recombines TRBV4-1 with TRBJ2-1; 7 nucleotides match TRBD1. The V segment lost 5 bases and the J segment 3 bases; nucleotides outside the gene matches: 7. This CDR3 spans 15 amino acids. Germline loops: CDR1 MGHRA, CDR2 YSYEKL. The chain's CDR3 is CASSTGAGGYNEQFF. The DNA for the CDR3 is TGCGCCAGCAGCACAGGGGCAGGGGGCTACAATGAGCAGTTCTTC.

The chain recombines TRBV19 with TRBJ1-2; the D gene is possibly TRBD1 (6 bases). V was shortened by 4 bases and J by 4 bases, with 13 bases between the two germline ends. Per germline, CDR1 LNHDA and CDR2 SQIVND (reference sequence). The CDR3 sequence is 14 residues long. CDR3: CASSRRQVSYGYTF. The CDR3 bases are TGTGCCAGTAGTAGAAGACAGGTATCCTATGGCTACACCTTC.

The rearrangement uses TRBV27 and TRBJ1-2; 7 nucleotides line up with TRBD1. V gave up 4 bases and J gave up 0 bases; unmatched junction bases: 2. Germline V CDR1 and CDR2: MNHEY, SMNVEV (reference sequence). The CDR3 loop spans 14 amino acids. The CDR3 DNA reads as TGTGCCAGCAGTTGGGGACAGTCTAACTATGGCTACACCTTC. It yields the protein CASSWGQSNYGYTF.

The V and J genes are TRBV6-2 or TRBV6-3 and TRBJ1-2; 12 bases line up with TRBD1. Per the germline V gene, CDR1 is MNHEY and CDR2 is SVGEGT. This CDR3 region has 16 residues. V dropped 5 bases and J dropped 5; count of bases not matched to a gene: 9. The CDR3 region has the DNA TGTGCCAGCAGTCTCTTACCGGGACAGGGGGCGTATGGCTACACCTTC. Protein sequence: CASSLLPGQGAYGYTF.

This sequence joins TRBV7-9 and TRBJ1-1, with D perhaps TRBD1 (5 bases). This CDR3 region has 13 residues. V dropped 1 base and J dropped 5 bases, with 8 bases sitting between them. Germline CDR1 SEHNR, CDR2 FQNEAQ (reference sequence). The CDR3 loop reads CASSLGQRTEAFF. CDR3 nucleotide sequence: TGTGCCAGCAGCTTAGGACAGAGAACTGAAGCTTTCTTT.

This clone was recorded only once. The chain employs TRBV19 and TRBJ2-7; 7 nucleotides match TRBD2. The V and J ends lost 5 bases and 2 bases, in that order; junction bases with no gene match: 15. CDR1 LNHDA and CDR2 SQIVND come from the germline V gene (reference sequence). There are 17 residues in the CDR3. The CDR3 loop is CASSPDFGRSYTYEQYF. The CDR3, as DNA: TGTGCCAGTAGTCCTGATTTCGGGAGGTCGTACACCTACGAGCAGTACTTC.

The V and J genes are TRBV4-1 and TRBJ2-7, with 10 bases that match TRBD2. The CDR3 totals 16 residues. Germline V gene sequence: CDR1 MGHRA, CDR2 YSYEKL. V shed 4 bases and J 2 bases; nucleotides not matched to a gene: 8. The CDR3 spells CASSPTWTSGTYEQYF. Written as DNA, the CDR3 is TGCGCCAGCAGCCCCACGTGGACTAGCGGTACCTACGAGCAGTACTTC.

CDR3 in amino acids: CASRDTHTEAFF. CDR3 bases: TGTGCCAGCAGGGACACACACACTGAAGCTTTCTTT. This chain uses TRBV28 with TRBJ1-1; weak D call: TRBD1 (5 bases). CDR1 is MDHEN and CDR2 is SYDVKM in the germline V gene. Deletions cut 6 bases from V and 3 bases from J, with 8 bases between. The CDR3 consists of 12 residues.

This chain joins TRBV7-2 and TRBJ2-5; possible D gene TRBD1, 7 bases. The germline V gene encodes CDR1 SGHTA and CDR2 FQGNSA. V lost 8 bases to trimming and J lost 4 bases, with 14 bases between them. This CDR3 is 13 amino acids long. The CDR3 coding sequence is TGTGCCAGCGGAGGGGGCGCCGGAGAGACCCAGTACTTC. This codes for CASGGGAGETQYF.

Only a few counts were recorded for this clone. The chain links TRBV28 to TRBJ1-4; TRBD1 matches 8 bases. Germline CDR1 reads MDHEN; CDR2 reads SYDVKM. The CDR3 has 15 amino acids. V was pared by 4 bases and J by 5 bases, with 6 bases of the junction left unmatched. The CDR3 loop reads CASSSLQGGNEKLFF. CDR3 in DNA: TGTGCCAGCAGTTCTTTACAGGGGGGGAATGAAAAACTGTTTTTT.

The CDR3 loop is CASSPPGRKNIQYF. CDR3 sequence (DNA): TGTGCCAGCAGTCCGCCAGGTCGCAAAAACATTCAGTACTTC. The chain recombines TRBV28 with TRBJ2-4; no clear D. Germline CDR1 is MDHEN and CDR2 is SYDVKM. V lost 5 bases, J lost 3 bases, and 11 bases lay in between. The CDR3 length is 14 residues.

The chain has TRBV6-4 and TRBJ1-4; perhaps TRBD1 as D (6 bases). Germline values: CDR1 MRHNA, CDR2 SNTAGT. CDR3 length equals 13 residues. V was cut by 10 bases and J by 7 bases, with 16 bases left in between. The CDR3 DNA is TGTGCCAACGTACAGGGTCGGGGTGAAAAACTGTTTTTT. Translated, it gives CANVQGRGEKLFF.

The rearrangement joins TRBV3-1 (or the pseudogene TRBV3-2) to TRBJ1-2, with 7 bases fitting TRBD1. The CDR3 totals 13 residues. Germline trimming cut 6 bases from V and 7 bases from J; bases unmatched to any gene: 8. CDR1 is LGHDT and CDR2 is YNNKEL in the germline V gene (reference sequence). In DNA form, the CDR3 reads TGTGCCAGCAGTCCACAGGGGCTGGTTGGCTACACCTTC. Translating gives CASSPQGLVGYTF.

The chain links TRBV6-4 to TRBJ1-2; D ambiguous. V lost 2 bases and J lost 4, with 5 bases in between. The germline V gene encodes CDR1 MRHNA and CDR2 SNTAGT. There are 12 residues in the CDR3. Here the CDR3 DNA reads TGTGCCAGCAGTGACAACGGCTATGGCTACACCTTC. Translation gives CASSDNGYGYTF.

The chain couples TRBV2 to TRBJ1-2; D is possibly TRBD1 (6 bases). The CDR3 contains 10 residues. Per germline, CDR1 SNHLY and CDR2 FYNNEI. The germline V and J ends were trimmed by 9 bases and 8 bases, with 10 bases remaining between them. CDR3 sequence (DNA): TGTGCCAGTAAGGGGGACGGCTACACCTTC. It is translated as CASKGDGYTF.

The chain carries TRBV7-2 and TRBJ2-3; TRBD2 matches 11 bases. This CDR3 is built from 18 residues. The germline gives CDR1 SGHTA, CDR2 FQGNSA. J lost 5 bases, V lost 2 bases, and 12 bases had no gene match. DNA for the CDR3: TGTGCCAGCAGCTTACGGGCCTCTAGCGGGAGGTTTCAAGATACGCAGTATTTT. This translates into CASSLRASSGRFQDTQYF.

V usage is TRBV20-1 and J usage is TRBJ2-1; D might be TRBD2 (6 bases). This CDR3 is 11 amino acids long. V lost 6 bases and J 15 bases, leaving 18 bases between the germline ends. Germline assignment: CDR1 DFQATT and CDR2 SNEGSKA (reference sequence). In DNA form, the CDR3 reads TGCAGTGCCGTGGACTATCCTTACCGGTTCTTC. Encoded protein: CSAVDYPYRFF.

The V call is TRBV29-1, the J call TRBJ2-7; D is perhaps TRBD2 (6 bases). The CDR3 spans 13 residues. V was shortened by 3 bases and J by 6 bases, with 15 bases between the two germline ends. Germline assignment: CDR1 SQVTM and CDR2 ANQGSEA. Here the CDR3 reads CSVENQGGGEQYF. As DNA, the CDR3 is TGCAGCGTTGAGAATCAGGGAGGAGGCGAGCAGTACTTC.